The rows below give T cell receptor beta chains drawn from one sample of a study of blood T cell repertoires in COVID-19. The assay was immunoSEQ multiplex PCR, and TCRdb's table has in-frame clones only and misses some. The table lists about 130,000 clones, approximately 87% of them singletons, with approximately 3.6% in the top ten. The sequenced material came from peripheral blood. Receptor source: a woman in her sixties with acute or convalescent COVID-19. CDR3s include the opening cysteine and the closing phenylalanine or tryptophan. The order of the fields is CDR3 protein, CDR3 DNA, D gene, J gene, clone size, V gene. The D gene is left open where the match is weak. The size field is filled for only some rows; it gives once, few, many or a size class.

CDR3aa: CASSIMGQGDSPQHF; CDR3nt: TGTGCCAGTAGTATAATGGGACAGGGGGATTCGCCCCAGCATTTT; d_gene: TRBD1; j_gene: TRBJ1-5; abundance: .; v_gene: TRBV19
CDR3aa: CASRPTGAQPQHF; CDR3nt: TGTGCCAGCAGACCGACAGGGGCTCAGCCCCAGCATTTT; d_gene: TRBD1; j_gene: TRBJ1-5; abundance: .; v_gene: TRBV6-5
CDR3aa: CASSRWSGDRGISGNTIYF; CDR3nt: TGTGCCAGCAGCCGATGGTCGGGAGACAGGGGAATTTCTGGAAACACCATATATTTT; d_gene: TRBD1; j_gene: TRBJ1-3; abundance: .; v_gene: TRBV7-3
CDR3aa: CASRGRGRTLHF; CDR3nt: TGTGCCAGCAGGGGCAGGGGGCGTACCCTCCACTTT; d_gene: TRBD1; j_gene: TRBJ1-6; abundance: .; v_gene: TRBV6-5
CDR3aa: CASSLGRGGNTEAFF; CDR3nt: TGTGCCAGCAGTTTAGGCAGGGGCGGGAACACTGAAGCTTTCTTT; d_gene: .; j_gene: TRBJ1-1; abundance: .; v_gene: TRBV28
CDR3aa: CASGEASSGNTIYF; CDR3nt: TGTGCCAGCGGGGAGGCCTCCTCTGGAAACACCATATATTTT; d_gene: .; j_gene: TRBJ1-3; abundance: .; v_gene: TRBV9
CDR3aa: CASSYSLGNEQFF; CDR3nt: TGTGCCAGCAGTTACTCTCTAGGCAATGAGCAGTTCTTC; d_gene: .; j_gene: TRBJ2-1; abundance: .; v_gene: TRBV6-2/TRBV6-3
CDR3aa: CASSQVLAGETQYF; CDR3nt: TGTGCCAGCAGCCAAGTTCTAGCGGGTGAGACCCAGTACTTC; d_gene: TRBD2; j_gene: TRBJ2-5; abundance: .; v_gene: TRBV3-1/TRBV3-2
CDR3aa: CASRQGWNSPLHF; CDR3nt: TGTGCCAGCAGGCAGGGCTGGAATTCACCCCTCCACTTT; d_gene: .; j_gene: TRBJ1-6; abundance: .; v_gene: TRBV6-4
CDR3aa: CASSKVQGSTEAFF; CDR3nt: TGTGCCAGCAGCAAAGTGCAGGGGAGCACTGAAGCTTTCTTT; d_gene: .; j_gene: TRBJ1-1; abundance: .; v_gene: TRBV21-1
CDR3aa: CASLASLYNEQFF; CDR3nt: TGTGCCAGCCTAGCGTCCCTCTACAATGAGCAGTTCTTC; d_gene: .; j_gene: TRBJ2-1; abundance: .; v_gene: TRBV5-5
CDR3aa: CASSLVSGWNYGYTF; CDR3nt: TGTGCCAGCAGCTTAGTTTCAGGGTGGAACTATGGCTACACCTTC; d_gene: .; j_gene: TRBJ1-2; abundance: few; v_gene: TRBV11-2
CDR3aa: CASSLNARHGYTF; CDR3nt: TGTGCCAGCAGTTTAAACGCTAGACATGGCTACACCTTC; d_gene: .; j_gene: TRBJ1-2; abundance: .; v_gene: TRBV12-3/TRBV12-4
CDR3aa: CASSMDRDYGYTF; CDR3nt: TGTGCCAGCAGTATGGACAGGGACTATGGCTACACCTTC; d_gene: TRBD1; j_gene: TRBJ1-2; abundance: many; v_gene: TRBV2
CDR3aa: CASSFRPLKNTRHVHTEAFF; CDR3nt: TGTGCCAGCAGTTTCCGGCCCCTAAAGAACACGAGGCACGTTCACACTGAAGCTTTCTTT; d_gene: .; j_gene: TRBJ1-1; abundance: .; v_gene: TRBV27
CDR3aa: CASSYGDTRNQPQHF; CDR3nt: TGTGCCAGCAGTTACGGTGACACACGCAATCAGCCCCAGCATTTT; d_gene: .; j_gene: TRBJ1-5; abundance: .; v_gene: TRBV6-5
CDR3aa: CASSRGQGTNTGELFF; CDR3nt: TGTGCCAGCAGCCGTGGACAGGGAACGAACACCGGGGAGCTGTTTTTT; d_gene: TRBD1; j_gene: TRBJ2-2; abundance: .; v_gene: TRBV3-1/TRBV3-2
CDR3aa: CASSQGQLNEKLFF; CDR3nt: TGTGCCAGCAGCCAGGGCCAGTTGAATGAAAAACTGTTTTTT; d_gene: .; j_gene: TRBJ1-4; abundance: .; v_gene: TRBV9
CDR3aa: CASSQDRLAGNEQFF; CDR3nt: TGTGCCAGCAGCCAAGATAGACTAGCGGGTAATGAGCAGTTCTTC; d_gene: TRBD2; j_gene: TRBJ2-1; abundance: .; v_gene: TRBV3-1/TRBV3-2
CDR3aa: CASSEHRQTNYGYTF; CDR3nt: TGTGCCAGCAGTGAACATCGACAGACTAACTATGGCTACACCTTC; d_gene: .; j_gene: TRBJ1-2; abundance: .; v_gene: TRBV6-1
CDR3aa: CASSFMGSWLAGADGSYEQYF; CDR3nt: TGTGCCAGCAGCTTTATGGGATCCTGGCTAGCGGGAGCCGACGGGTCCTACGAGCAGTACTTC; d_gene: TRBD2; j_gene: TRBJ2-7; abundance: .; v_gene: TRBV28
CDR3aa: CASYASALAGTDTQYF; CDR3nt: TGTGCCAGCTACGCCTCGGCTCTAGCGGGCACAGATACGCAGTATTTT; d_gene: TRBD2; j_gene: TRBJ2-3; abundance: .; v_gene: TRBV18
CDR3aa: CASSLEAGRETQYF; CDR3nt: TGCGCCAGCAGCTTGGAGGCAGGCCGAGAGACCCAGTACTTC; d_gene: .; j_gene: TRBJ2-5; abundance: .; v_gene: TRBV5-1
CDR3aa: CASSQPGDAMNTEAFF; CDR3nt: TGCGCCAGCAGCCAGCCAGGGGACGCCATGAACACTGAAGCTTTCTTT; d_gene: .; j_gene: TRBJ1-1; abundance: .; v_gene: TRBV4-1
CDR3aa: CSVDRGGVGYGYTF; CDR3nt: TGCAGCGTTGATCGTGGGGGGGTCGGATATGGCTACACCTTC; d_gene: .; j_gene: TRBJ1-2; abundance: .; v_gene: TRBV29-1
CDR3aa: CASSPDTLSNQPQHF; CDR3nt: TGTGCCAGCAGTCCGGACACCCTTAGCAATCAGCCCCAGCATTTT; d_gene: .; j_gene: TRBJ1-5; abundance: .; v_gene: TRBV7-6
CDR3aa: CASSKQGASEAFF; CDR3nt: TGTGCCAGTAGTAAACAGGGGGCCTCTGAAGCTTTCTTT; d_gene: TRBD1; j_gene: TRBJ1-1; abundance: .; v_gene: TRBV19
CDR3aa: CASSGDRRNTEAFF; CDR3nt: TGTGCCAGCAGCGGGGACAGGAGGAACACTGAAGCTTTCTTT; d_gene: TRBD1; j_gene: TRBJ1-1; abundance: .; v_gene: TRBV9
CDR3aa: CASSSSPGSYNEQFF; CDR3nt: TGTGCTAGCAGCTCCTCCCCCGGCTCCTACAATGAGCAGTTCTTC; d_gene: .; j_gene: TRBJ2-1; abundance: .; v_gene: TRBV7-7
CDR3aa: CASGSGQYYGYTF; CDR3nt: TGTGCTAGTGGTTCCGGACAGTACTATGGCTACACCTTC; d_gene: .; j_gene: TRBJ1-2; abundance: .; v_gene: TRBV12-5
CDR3aa: CASSLSGSQGEQFF; CDR3nt: TGTGCCAGCAGCCTTAGCGGGAGTCAGGGTGAGCAGTTCTTC; d_gene: TRBD2; j_gene: TRBJ2-1; abundance: .; v_gene: TRBV3-1/TRBV3-2
CDR3aa: CASSHDRGMNTEAFF; CDR3nt: TGTGCCAGCAGCCACGACCGGGGGATGAACACTGAAGCTTTCTTT; d_gene: .; j_gene: TRBJ1-1; abundance: .; v_gene: TRBV4-2
CDR3aa: CASSLGTSDYYNEQFF; CDR3nt: TGTGCCAGCAGCCTTGGGACTAGCGACTACTACAATGAGCAGTTCTTC; d_gene: TRBD2; j_gene: TRBJ2-1; abundance: .; v_gene: TRBV27
CDR3aa: CASSDPMGQGPAYYGYTF; CDR3nt: TGTGCCAGCAGTGACCCCATGGGACAGGGGCCAGCCTACTATGGCTACACCTTC; d_gene: TRBD1; j_gene: TRBJ1-2; abundance: once; v_gene: TRBV25-1
CDR3aa: CASSPGQPNTEAFF; CDR3nt: TGTGCCAGCAGCCCGGGACAGCCGAACACTGAAGCTTTCTTT; d_gene: TRBD1; j_gene: TRBJ1-1; abundance: .; v_gene: TRBV3-1/TRBV3-2
CDR3aa: CATSSDSRRETQYF; CDR3nt: TGTGCCACCTCTTCGGACTCCCGTCGGGAGACGCAGTATTTT; d_gene: .; j_gene: TRBJ2-3; abundance: .; v_gene: TRBV19
CDR3aa: CASSIQGGDKLFF; CDR3nt: TGTGCCAGCTCAATCCAAGGGGGCGATAAGCTGTTTTTT; d_gene: TRBD1; j_gene: TRBJ2-2; abundance: once; v_gene: TRBV18
CDR3aa: CASARAGGDDGYTF; CDR3nt: TGTGCCAGCGCCCGCGCAGGGGGCGATGATGGCTACACCTTC; d_gene: TRBD1; j_gene: TRBJ1-2; abundance: .; v_gene: TRBV6-5
CDR3aa: CSVVPLSSYNEQFF; CDR3nt: TGCAGCGTTGTCCCCCTGAGCTCCTACAATGAGCAGTTCTTC; d_gene: .; j_gene: TRBJ2-1; abundance: .; v_gene: TRBV29-1
CDR3aa: CASSQGSGRTNEQFF; CDR3nt: TGTGCCAGCAGCCAAGGAAGCGGGAGGACCAATGAGCAGTTCTTC; d_gene: TRBD2; j_gene: TRBJ2-1; abundance: .; v_gene: TRBV3-1/TRBV3-2
CDR3aa: CASSLAGTGNTGELFF; CDR3nt: TGTGCCAGCAGCTTAGCTGGGACAGGGAACACCGGGGAGCTGTTTTTT; d_gene: TRBD1; j_gene: TRBJ2-2; abundance: .; v_gene: TRBV7-6
CDR3aa: CATAETKEKLFF; CDR3nt: TGTGCCACGGCAGAGACTAAGGAAAAACTGTTTTTT; d_gene: .; j_gene: TRBJ1-4; abundance: .; v_gene: TRBV12-3/TRBV12-4
CDR3aa: CASSPGQIGNEQFF; CDR3nt: TGTGCCAGCAGCCCGGGACAGATTGGCAATGAGCAGTTCTTC; d_gene: TRBD1; j_gene: TRBJ2-1; abundance: .; v_gene: TRBV7-9
CDR3aa: CATVTGAGGVGYNEQFF; CDR3nt: TGTGCCACCGTTACGGGGGCGGGAGGGGTCGGTTACAATGAGCAGTTCTTC; d_gene: TRBD2; j_gene: TRBJ2-1; abundance: .; v_gene: TRBV10-3
CDR3aa: CASSPRNNEQFF; CDR3nt: TGTGCCAGCAGCCCTCGTAACAATGAGCAGTTCTTC; d_gene: .; j_gene: TRBJ2-1; abundance: .; v_gene: TRBV14
CDR3aa: CASSAQGYNYGYTF; CDR3nt: TGTGCCAGCAGCGCACAGGGGTACAACTATGGCTACACCTTC; d_gene: TRBD1; j_gene: TRBJ1-2; abundance: few; v_gene: TRBV9
CDR3aa: CASSLVAAVGNEQFF; CDR3nt: TGCGCCAGCAGCTTGGTAGCGGCCGTGGGCAATGAGCAGTTCTTC; d_gene: .; j_gene: TRBJ2-1; abundance: .; v_gene: TRBV5-1
CDR3aa: CAWGGDSMNTEAFF; CDR3nt: TGTGCCTGGGGGGGGGACAGCATGAACACTGAAGCTTTCTTT; d_gene: TRBD1; j_gene: TRBJ1-1; abundance: .; v_gene: TRBV30
CDR3aa: CAISTGYYGYTF; CDR3nt: TGTGCCATCAGTACAGGGTACTATGGCTACACCTTC; d_gene: .; j_gene: TRBJ1-2; abundance: .; v_gene: TRBV10-3
CDR3aa: CASSLFGQGINEQFF; CDR3nt: TGTGCCAGCAGTTTATTCGGACAGGGGATTAATGAGCAGTTCTTC; d_gene: TRBD1; j_gene: TRBJ2-1; abundance: few; v_gene: TRBV28
CDR3aa: CASSQTWSSYNEQFF; CDR3nt: TGTGCCAGCAGCCAAACTTGGAGCTCCTACAATGAGCAGTTCTTC; d_gene: .; j_gene: TRBJ2-1; abundance: .; v_gene: TRBV3-1/TRBV3-2
CDR3aa: CASTLAGGPSEQYF; CDR3nt: TGTGCCAGTACTCTAGCGGGAGGCCCTTCCGAGCAGTACTTC; d_gene: TRBD2; j_gene: TRBJ2-7; abundance: .; v_gene: TRBV2